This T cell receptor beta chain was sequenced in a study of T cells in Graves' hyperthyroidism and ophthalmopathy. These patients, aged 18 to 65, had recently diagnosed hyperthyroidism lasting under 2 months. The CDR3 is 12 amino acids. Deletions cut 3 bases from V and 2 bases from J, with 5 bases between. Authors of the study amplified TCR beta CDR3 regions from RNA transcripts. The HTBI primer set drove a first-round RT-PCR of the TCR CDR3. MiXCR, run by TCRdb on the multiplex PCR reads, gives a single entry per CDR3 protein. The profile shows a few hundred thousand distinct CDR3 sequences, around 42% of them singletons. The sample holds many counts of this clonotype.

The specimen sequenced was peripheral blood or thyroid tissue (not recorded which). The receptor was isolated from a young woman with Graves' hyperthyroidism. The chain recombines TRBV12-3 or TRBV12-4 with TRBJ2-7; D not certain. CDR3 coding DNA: TGTGCCAGCAGTTTCGGCGCCTACGAGCAGTACTTC. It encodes CASSFGAYEQYF.